This T cell receptor (beta chain) was sequenced during a study of cytomegalovirus exposure and HLA in healthy donors. Study-wide findings and caveats: Investigators reported 150 to 200 TCR beta chains as tied to cytomegalovirus. Later on, an analysis tied 15,000 to 20,000 TCR beta sequences to HLA alleles at 0.05 false discovery rate. Common viral pathogens seemed, in a later analysis, to connect with several of the most significant clusters.

PCR involved 60 Vbeta and 13 Jbeta primers. Generated by immunoSEQ multiplex PCR, the TCRdb table keeps only in-frame clones and is missing some. Of roughly 45,000 clones in the sample, approximately 80% were seen once. Comment on this clone: The antigen is not known.

Sequences were obtained from PBMCs. The source of this sequence is a man younger than 40 in good health and CMV-seronegative.

CDR3 sequence: CSVERRTDNEQFF. DNA for the CDR3: TGCAGCGTTGAACGCAGGACAGACAATGAGCAGTTCTTC. The rearrangement joins TRBV29-1 to TRBJ2-1; D possibly corresponds to TRBD1 (6 bases). The CDR3 is 13 residues long. Germline V gene lookup returns CDR1 SQVTM and CDR2 ANQGSEA. V was cut by 2 bases and J by 5 bases, with 10 bases left in between.